Described below is a single TCR beta chain sequence and its context. Its antigen remains unidentified. No quality values exist for individual bases; no much larger clone is one base distant. These data originate in a study of shared clonotypes between healthy human individuals (dated by TCRdb to the early 2020s). Background for the entire study: Two women and a few men aged 18 to 49 years were included in the cohort. For each donor, CD4 naive and CD4 memory were each run on three plates, CD8 naive on two plates, and CD8 memory on one plate. Blood TCR repertoires of a handful of healthy adults were deeply sequenced to estimate repertoire size and the extent of clonotype sharing between individuals. Libraries were prepared and TCR repertoires were sequenced by different laboratories using diverse techniques, in order to increase sequencing depth and limit assay-specific biases. Leukapheresis yielded between about 0.9 and 8.9 billion PBMCs per donor. Study-level results and caveats: Sampling was limited to blood, and TCR repertoires in tissue likely differ from TCR repertoires in blood. Because the study included a small number of donors, the genetic and exposure-history diversity represented was limited. Pairwise subsampling indicated that sequencing depth was expected to affect the degree of clonotype sharing among donors. Estimated clonotype richness was generally larger for naive than for memory subsets. Rarefaction of sorted-subset datasets indicated incomplete sequencing despite the large sequencing depth. Compared with non-shared clonotypes, clonotypes shared by all four sorted-subset donors had higher generation probabilities. When a few donors were compared, the shared fraction of clonotypes was roughly 5% for naive CD4, approximately 3.5% for naive CD8, about 2.5% for memory CD4, and 0.35% to 0.4% for memory CD8.

From the cysteine through the phenylalanine, the CDR3 covers 13 amino acids. Solely the CDR3 DNA is kept, with 39 bases framed from the first base. According to the germline V gene, CDR1 reads KGHSH and CDR2 reads LQKENI. Trimming takes 3 bases off V and 4 bases off J; junction bases not matched to a gene: 2. CD8 naive samples were obtained by positive selection for CCR7 among CD45RO-negative cells, yielding a CD45RA+CCR7+ population from which TemRA cells were excluded. Donors were healthy HIV-negative adults with no recently reported acute infections or vaccinations. Every donor was a Caucasian adult living in Nashville, Tennessee, USA. After blood collection by leukapheresis, PBMCs were isolated using Ficoll-Histopaque density gradient centrifugation and then cryopreserved in the vapor phase of liquid nitrogen. Analytical flow cytometry was used to check the purity and quantity of every magnetically sorted T cell population. Genomic DNA was isolated from each sorted fraction and quantified by UV absorbance on a Nanodrop 2000c.

Using the deep immunoSEQ assay, multiplex PCR amplified TCR CDR3 regions from genomic DNA. Extracted genomic DNA from each cell subset was distributed evenly across all wells of several immunoSEQ 96-well plates, and each plate was treated as a replicate. For sorted subsets, each replicate PCR was loaded with around 200 ng genomic DNA, equivalent to roughly 30,000 T cell genomes. The purified libraries were quantified using a Qubit 3.0 fluorometer, sized with a Bioanalyzer 2100, and then quantified again using the KAPA Library Quantification kit. Every immunoSEQ 96-well plate was sequenced on a separate single-read 150-cycle Illumina NextSeq 550 flow cell. The authors' analysis ran thus. Because the immunoSEQ output included only junctional sequences and no quality scores, the filtering could not be the same as the filtering used for full-length reads. Sequences were annotated with PyIR, a Python wrapper for IgBLAST v1.9, and V/J genes and CDR3 were assigned using IMGT germline references. Reads were filtered out if the reads had weak V/J assignments (E-value above 1e-6), no CDR3, stop codons, out-of-frame junctions, or ambiguous translated residues. V3J clonotypes were defined by identical inferred V gene, J gene, and CDR3 amino acid sequence. Percentage overlap between repertoires was calculated by dividing the number of shared unique clonotypes by the size of the smaller repertoire. RTK rarefaction, the Chao1 estimator, and Recon v2.1 estimates of unobserved clonotypes were used to assess repertoire richness. OLGA was used to compute generation probabilities for all TCRbeta clonotypes that the gDNA method yielded from a few donors. The table was pulled from immuneACCESS by TCRdb, which kept in-frame rearrangements only. Such tables lose some clones; where checked, under half of the loss comes from unresolved V genes, and the rest has no known cause. The V and J calls and clone size were taken over from that table, and D and trimming were inferred from the DNA. This sample has some 740,000 clones in its table, and almost 95% of those were observed once. The ten largest clones capture about 25% of the sample.

The V gene is TRBV18 and the J gene is TRBJ1-2; TRBD1 fits 7 bases in the junction. Material for sequencing was naive CD8+ T cells sorted from blood. The sample's cell subset or site label is to be understood as: CD45RA+CCR7+. This clonotype originated in a young man in good health. The DNA sequence reads TGTGCCAGCTCACCTTGGGACAGCTATGGCTACACCTTC. The resulting protein is CASSPWDSYGYTF.